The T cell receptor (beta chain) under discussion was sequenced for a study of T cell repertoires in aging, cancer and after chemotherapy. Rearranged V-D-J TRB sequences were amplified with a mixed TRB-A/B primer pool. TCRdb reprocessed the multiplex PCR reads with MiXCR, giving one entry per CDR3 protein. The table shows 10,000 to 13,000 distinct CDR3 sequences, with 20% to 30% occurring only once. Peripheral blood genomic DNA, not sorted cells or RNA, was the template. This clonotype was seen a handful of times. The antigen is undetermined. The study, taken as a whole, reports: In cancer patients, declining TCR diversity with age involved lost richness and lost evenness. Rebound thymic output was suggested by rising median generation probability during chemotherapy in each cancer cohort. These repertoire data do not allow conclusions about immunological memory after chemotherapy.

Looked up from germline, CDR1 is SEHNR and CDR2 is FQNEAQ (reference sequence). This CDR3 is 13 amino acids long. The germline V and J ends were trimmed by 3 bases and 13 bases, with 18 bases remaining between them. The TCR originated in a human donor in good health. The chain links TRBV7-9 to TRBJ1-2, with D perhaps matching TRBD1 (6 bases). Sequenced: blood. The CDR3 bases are TGTGCCAGCAGCTTCTTCCGGGGGCCGAGTCTCACCTTC. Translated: CASSFFRGPSLTF.